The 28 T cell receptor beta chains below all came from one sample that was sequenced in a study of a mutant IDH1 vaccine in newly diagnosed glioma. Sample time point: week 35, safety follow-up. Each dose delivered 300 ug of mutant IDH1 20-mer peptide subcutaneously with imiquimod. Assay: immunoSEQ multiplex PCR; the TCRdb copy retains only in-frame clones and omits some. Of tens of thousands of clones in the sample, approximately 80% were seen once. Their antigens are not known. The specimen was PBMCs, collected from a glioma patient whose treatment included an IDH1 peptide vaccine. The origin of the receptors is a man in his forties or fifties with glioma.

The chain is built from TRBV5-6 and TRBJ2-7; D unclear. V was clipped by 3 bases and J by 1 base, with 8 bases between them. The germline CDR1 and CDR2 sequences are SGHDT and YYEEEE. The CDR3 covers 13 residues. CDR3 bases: TGTGCCAGCAGCTCCACTGTTTCCTACGAGCAGTACGTC. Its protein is CASSSTVSYEQYV.

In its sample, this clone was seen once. CDR3 DNA: TGTGCCAGCAGCCCGAGGGGACGGGTTAGGTCCCAAGAGACCCAGTACTTC. Translated, it gives CASSPRGRVRSQETQYF. This chain joins TRBV7-2 and TRBJ2-5; either TRBD1 or TRBD2 may supply D (5 bases each). Per germline, CDR1 SGHTA and CDR2 FQGNSA. The CDR3 sequence is 17 residues long. The V end lost 5 bases, the J end lost 1 base, and 20 bases lay between the germline ends.

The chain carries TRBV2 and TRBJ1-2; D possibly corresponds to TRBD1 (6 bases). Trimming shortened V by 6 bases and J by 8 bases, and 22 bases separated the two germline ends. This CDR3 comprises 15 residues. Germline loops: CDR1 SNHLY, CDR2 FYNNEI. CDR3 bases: TGTGCCAGCAGGGGCCGGACAGCTCCCTCCGGGGGCTACACCTTC. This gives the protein CASRGRTAPSGGYTF.

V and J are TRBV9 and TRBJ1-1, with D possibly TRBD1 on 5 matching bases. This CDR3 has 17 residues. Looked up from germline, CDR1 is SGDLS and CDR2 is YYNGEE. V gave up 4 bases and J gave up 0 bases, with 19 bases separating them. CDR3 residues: CASSPGGGPILNTEAFF. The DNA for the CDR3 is TGTGCCAGCAGCCCCGGCGGGGGACCAATACTGAACACTGAAGCTTTCTTT.

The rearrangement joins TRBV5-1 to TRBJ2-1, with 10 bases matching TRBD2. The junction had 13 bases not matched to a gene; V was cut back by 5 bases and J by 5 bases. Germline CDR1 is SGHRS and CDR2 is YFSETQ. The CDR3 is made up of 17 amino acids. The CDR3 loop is CASSLAGGTSVNNEQFF. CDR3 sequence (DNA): TGCGCCAGCAGTCTGGCCGGTGGGACTAGCGTAAACAATGAGCAGTTCTTC.

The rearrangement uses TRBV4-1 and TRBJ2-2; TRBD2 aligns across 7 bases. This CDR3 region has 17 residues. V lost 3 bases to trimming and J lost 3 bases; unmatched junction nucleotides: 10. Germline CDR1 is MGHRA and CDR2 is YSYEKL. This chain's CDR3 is CASSQGGLAGYTGELFF. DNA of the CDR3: TGCGCCAGCAGCCAGGGTGGTTTAGCGGGTTACACCGGGGAGCTGTTTTTT.

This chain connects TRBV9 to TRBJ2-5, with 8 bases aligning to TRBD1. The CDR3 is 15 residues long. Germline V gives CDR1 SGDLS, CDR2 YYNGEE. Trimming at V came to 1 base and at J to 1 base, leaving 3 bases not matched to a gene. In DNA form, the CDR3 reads TGTGCCAGCAGCGTAACAGGGGGTTTCCAAGAGACCCAGTACTTC. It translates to CASSVTGGFQETQYF.

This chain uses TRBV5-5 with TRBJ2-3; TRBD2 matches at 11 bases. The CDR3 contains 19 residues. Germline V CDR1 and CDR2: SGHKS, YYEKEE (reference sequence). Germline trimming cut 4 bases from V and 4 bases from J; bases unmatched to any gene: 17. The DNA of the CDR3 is TGTGCCAGCAGCGTCGGTCCTAGCGGGAGGTCTGCTAGTCCAGATACGCAGTATTTT. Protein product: CASSVGPSGRSASPDTQYF. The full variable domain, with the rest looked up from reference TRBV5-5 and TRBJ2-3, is DAGVTQSPTHLIKTRGQQVTLRCSPISGHKSVSWYQQVLGQGPQFIFQYYEKEERGRGNFPDRFSARQFPNYSSELNVNALLLGDSALYLCASSVGPSGRSASPDTQYFGPGTRLTVL.

This CDR3 is CASSYRDGYGYTF. The CDR3 nucleotides read TGTGCCAGCAGCTATAGGGACGGCTATGGCTACACCTTC. V gene TRBV2 combines with J gene TRBJ1-2; tentatively, D is TRBD1 (5 bases). V gave up 6 bases and J gave up 4 bases, with 12 bases separating them. The CDR3 consists of 13 residues. The germline CDR1 and CDR2 sequences are SNHLY and FYNNEI.

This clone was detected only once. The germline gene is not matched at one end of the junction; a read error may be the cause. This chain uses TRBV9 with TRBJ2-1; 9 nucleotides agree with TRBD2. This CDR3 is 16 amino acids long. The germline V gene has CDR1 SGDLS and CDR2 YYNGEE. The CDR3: CASSVEPAGGYHEQFF. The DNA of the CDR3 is TGTGCCAGCAGCGTAGAGCCAGCGGGAGGCTACCATGAGCAGTTCTTC. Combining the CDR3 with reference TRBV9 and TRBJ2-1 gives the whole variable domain DSGVTQTPKHLITATGQRVTLRCSPRSGDLSVYWYQQSLDQGLQFLIQYYNGEERAKGNILERFSAQQFPDLHSELNLSSLELGDSALYFCASSVEPAGGYHEQFFGPGTRLTVL.

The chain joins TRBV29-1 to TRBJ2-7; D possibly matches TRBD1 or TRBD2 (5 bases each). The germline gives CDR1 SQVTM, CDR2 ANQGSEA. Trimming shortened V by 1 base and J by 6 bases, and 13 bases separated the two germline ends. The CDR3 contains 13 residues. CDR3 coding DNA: TGCAGCGTTGAAGGGGGCCAGAGCGGCGAGCAGTACTTC. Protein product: CSVEGGQSGEQYF.

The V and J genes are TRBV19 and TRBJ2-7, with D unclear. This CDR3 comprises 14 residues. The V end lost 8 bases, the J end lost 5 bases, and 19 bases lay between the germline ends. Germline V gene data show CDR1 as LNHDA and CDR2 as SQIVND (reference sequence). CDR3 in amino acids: CASQDEQLIHEQYF. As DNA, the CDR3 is TGTGCCAGTCAGGACGAACAACTCATTCACGAGCAGTACTTC.

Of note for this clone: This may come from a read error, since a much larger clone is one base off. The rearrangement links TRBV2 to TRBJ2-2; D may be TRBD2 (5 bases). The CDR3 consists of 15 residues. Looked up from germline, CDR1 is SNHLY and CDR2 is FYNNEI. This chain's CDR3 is CASSDRRANTGKLFF. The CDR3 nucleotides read TGTGCCAGCAGTGACAGGCGGGCGAACACCGGGAAGCTGTTTTTT.

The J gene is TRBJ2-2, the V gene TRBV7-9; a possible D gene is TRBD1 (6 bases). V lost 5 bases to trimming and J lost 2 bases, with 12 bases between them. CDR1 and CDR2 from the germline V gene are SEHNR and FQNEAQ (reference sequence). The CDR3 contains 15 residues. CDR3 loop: CASSPGTHNTGELFF. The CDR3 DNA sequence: TGTGCCAGCAGCCCGGGGACACACAACACCGGGGAGCTGTTTTTT.

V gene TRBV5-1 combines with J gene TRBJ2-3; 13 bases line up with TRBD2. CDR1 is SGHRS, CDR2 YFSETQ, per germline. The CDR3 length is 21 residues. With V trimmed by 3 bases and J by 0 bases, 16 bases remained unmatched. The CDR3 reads CASSSEYITGTSGTSTDTQYF. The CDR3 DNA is TGCGCCAGCAGCTCGGAGTATATAACCGGGACTAGCGGGACTAGCACAGATACGCAGTATTTT. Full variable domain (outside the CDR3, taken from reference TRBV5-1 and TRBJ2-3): KAGVTQTPRYLIKTRGQQVTLSCSPISGHRSVSWYQQTPGQGLQFLFEYFSETQRNKGNFPGRFSGRQFSNSRSEMNVSTLELGDSALYLCASSSEYITGTSGTSTDTQYFGPGTRLTVL.

CDR3 region: CASSEGGDTQYF. Here the CDR3 DNA reads TGTGCCAGCAGCGAAGGCGGGGATACGCAGTATTTT. The chain carries TRBV5-6 and TRBJ2-3; D perhaps matches TRBD2 (5 bases). Trimming stripped 4 bases from V and 6 bases from J, with 9 bases between. From germline, CDR1 is SGHDT and CDR2 YYEEEE. There are 12 residues in the CDR3.

The CDR3 nucleotides are TGTGCCAGCAGCTTTAGTCGTAACAATGAGCAGTTCTTC. This encodes CASSFSRNNEQFF. This rearrangement joins TRBV7-7 to TRBJ2-1; D is unclear. V lost 3 bases and J 5 bases, leaving 8 bases between the germline ends. From germline, CDR1 is SSHAT and CDR2 FNYEAQ (reference sequence). The CDR3 totals 13 residues.

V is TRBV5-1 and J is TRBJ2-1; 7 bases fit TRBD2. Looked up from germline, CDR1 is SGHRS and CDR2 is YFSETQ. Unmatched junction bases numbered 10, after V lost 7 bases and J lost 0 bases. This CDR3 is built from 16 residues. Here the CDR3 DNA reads TGCGCCAGCGGCGAGGGCAGCGGGAACTCCTACAATGAGCAGTTCTTC. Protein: CASGEGSGNSYNEQFF.

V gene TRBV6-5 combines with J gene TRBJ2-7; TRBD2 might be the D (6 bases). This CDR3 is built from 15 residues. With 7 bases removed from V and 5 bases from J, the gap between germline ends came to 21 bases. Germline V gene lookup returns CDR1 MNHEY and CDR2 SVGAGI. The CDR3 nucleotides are TGTGCCAGCAACCCCGGGAGCCGGTCGTACGACGAGCAGTACTTC. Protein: CASNPGSRSYDEQYF.

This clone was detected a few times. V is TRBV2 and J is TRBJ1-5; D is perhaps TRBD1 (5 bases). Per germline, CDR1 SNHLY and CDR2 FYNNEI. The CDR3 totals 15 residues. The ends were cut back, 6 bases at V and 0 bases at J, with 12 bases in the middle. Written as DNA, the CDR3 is TGTGCCAGCAGATACGACAGAATTAGCAATCAGCCCCAGCATTTT. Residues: CASRYDRISNQPQHF.

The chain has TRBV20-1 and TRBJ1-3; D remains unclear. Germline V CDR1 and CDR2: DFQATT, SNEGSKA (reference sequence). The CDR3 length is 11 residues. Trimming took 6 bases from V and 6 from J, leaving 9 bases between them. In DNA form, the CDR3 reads TGCAGTGCCATAGAAGAAAACACCATATATTTT. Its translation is CSAIEENTIYF.

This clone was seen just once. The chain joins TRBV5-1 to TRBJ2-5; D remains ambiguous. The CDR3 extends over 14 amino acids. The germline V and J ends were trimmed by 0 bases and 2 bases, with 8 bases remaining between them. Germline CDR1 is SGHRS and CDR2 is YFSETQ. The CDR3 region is CASSLVPQQETQYF. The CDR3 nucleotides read TGCGCCAGCAGCTTGGTTCCACAGCAAGAGACCCAGTACTTC. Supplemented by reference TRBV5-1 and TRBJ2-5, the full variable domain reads KAGVTQTPRYLIKTRGQQVTLSCSPISGHRSVSWYQQTPGQGLQFLFEYFSETQRNKGNFPGRFSGRQFSNSRSEMNVSTLELGDSALYLCASSLVPQQETQYFGPGTRLLVL.

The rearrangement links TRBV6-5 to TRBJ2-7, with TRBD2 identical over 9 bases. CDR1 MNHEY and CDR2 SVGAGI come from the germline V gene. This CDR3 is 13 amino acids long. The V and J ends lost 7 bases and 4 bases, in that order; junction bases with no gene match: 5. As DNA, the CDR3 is TGTGCCAGCACCAAGACTAGCGGTTACGAGCAGTACTTC. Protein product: CASTKTSGYEQYF.

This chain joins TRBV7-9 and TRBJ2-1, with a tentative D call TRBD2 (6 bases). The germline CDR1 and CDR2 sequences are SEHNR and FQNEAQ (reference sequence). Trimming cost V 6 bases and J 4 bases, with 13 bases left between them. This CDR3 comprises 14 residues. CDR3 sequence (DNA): TGTGCCAGCAGATACGCGGGATATTACAATGAGCAGTTCTTC. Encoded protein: CASRYAGYYNEQFF.

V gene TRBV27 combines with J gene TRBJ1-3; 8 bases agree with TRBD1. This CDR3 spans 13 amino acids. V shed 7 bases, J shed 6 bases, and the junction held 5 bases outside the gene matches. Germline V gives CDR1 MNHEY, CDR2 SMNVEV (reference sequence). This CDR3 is CASTRGRVNTIYF. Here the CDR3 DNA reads TGTGCCAGCACCAGGGGGCGCGTAAACACCATATATTTT.

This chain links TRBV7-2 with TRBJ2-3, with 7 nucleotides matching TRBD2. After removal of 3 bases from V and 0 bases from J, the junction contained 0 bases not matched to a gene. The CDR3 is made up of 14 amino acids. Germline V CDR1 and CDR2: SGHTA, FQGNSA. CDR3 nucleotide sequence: TGTGCCAGCAGCTTGACTAGCAGCACAGATACGCAGTATTTT. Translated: CASSLTSSTDTQYF.

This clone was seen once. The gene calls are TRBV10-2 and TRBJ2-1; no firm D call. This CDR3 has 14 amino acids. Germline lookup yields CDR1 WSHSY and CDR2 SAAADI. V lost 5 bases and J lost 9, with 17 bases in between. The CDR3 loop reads CASSPTPRSGEQFF. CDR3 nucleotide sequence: TGCGCCAGCAGTCCCACCCCCCGTTCCGGTGAGCAGTTCTTC.

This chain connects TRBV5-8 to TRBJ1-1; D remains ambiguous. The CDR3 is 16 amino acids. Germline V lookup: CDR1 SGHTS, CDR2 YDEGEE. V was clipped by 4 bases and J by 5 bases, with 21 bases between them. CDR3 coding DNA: TGTGCCAGCAGCGACGCCACCGGCCTCTTTGTTACTGAAGCTTTCTTT. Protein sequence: CASSDATGLFVTEAFF.